This is a list of T cell receptor beta chains from one sample in a study of T cell changes during pregnancy in multiple sclerosis. Some clones are missing from TCRdb's copy, which holds only in-frame ones; the method was immunoSEQ multiplex PCR. The table lists more than 65,000 clones, about 89% of them singletons. Source: peripheral blood, taken in the first trimester of pregnancy. These receptors all stem from a female donor with multiple sclerosis, enrolled in a pregnancy study. The CDR3 runs from the conserved cysteine through the conserved F or W. The D gene is left open where the match is weak. A row's size may be missing; if present it is once, few, many or a size class.

cdr3_length clone_size j_call v_call d_call cdr3_nt cdr3_aa
12 . TRBJ2-5 TRBV7-2 . TGTGCCAGCAGCTTAGCGGCAGAGACCCAGTACTTC CASSLAAETQYF
14 . TRBJ2-1 TRBV4-3 . TGCGCCAGCAGCCAAGGGTGGGGGGTAGGTGAGCAGTTCTTC CASSQGWGVGEQFF
12 . TRBJ2-7 TRBV11-3 . TGTGCCAGCAGCCAACAAACCTCCGAGCAGTACTTC CASSQQTSEQYF
15 once TRBJ2-5 TRBV7-2 TRBD2 TGTGCCAGCAGCTCTCCGGGGGGGGCGCTTGAGACCCAGTACTTC CASSSPGGALETQYF
11 . TRBJ2-1 TRBV28 . TGTGCCAGCACTAGTTTGGATGAGCAGTTCTTC CASTSLDEQFF
14 . TRBJ2-7 TRBV6-1 . TGTGCCAGCGGTGGCAGGGGACCCTCCTACGAGCAGTACTTC CASGGRGPSYEQYF
14 . TRBJ1-1 TRBV9 TRBD1 TGTGCCAGCAGCGTAGTGGCAGGGGGCGGTGAAGCTTTCTTT CASSVVAGGGEAFF
14 . TRBJ2-7 TRBV18 . TGTGCCAGCTCACAGGCGGTAAGCTCCTACGAGCAGTACTTC CASSQAVSSYEQYF
15 . TRBJ2-4 TRBV10-1 . TGCGCCAGCCCCCAGTTTTACAGGGATTGGAACATTCAGTACTTC CASPQFYRDWNIQYF
14 . TRBJ1-3 TRBV11-2 . TGTGCCAGCAGCACAAGGGGGTTCGGAAACACCATATATTTT CASSTRGFGNTIYF
14 . TRBJ1-2 TRBV19 . TGTGCCAGTAGTAAAACCGGGACATCCCTGACTTACACCTTC CASSKTGTSLTYTF
15 . TRBJ1-2 TRBV4-3 . TGCGCCAGCAGCCAAGGAAGTGGAGGGAACTATGGCTACACCTTC CASSQGSGGNYGYTF
14 once TRBJ2-1 TRBV2 TRBD2 TGTGCCAGCAGTGAGGGGCTAGCGGGAGTTGAGCAGTTCTTC CASSEGLAGVEQFF
16 . TRBJ2-1 TRBV7-9 TRBD2 TGTGCCAGCAGCCGCCCATCTAGCGGCTCCTACAATGAGCAGTTCTTC CASSRPSSGSYNEQFF
17 . TRBJ2-3 TRBV9 TRBD2 TGTGCCAGCAACCTCGGACTAGCGGGAGAATATCCAGATACGCAGTATTTT CASNLGLAGEYPDTQYF
15 . TRBJ1-2 TRBV2 . TGTGCCAGCAGCGCGCGGGGGACGGGGAACTATGGCTACACCTTC CASSARGTGNYGYTF
14 . TRBJ1-2 TRBV9 . TGTGCCAGCAGCGTAGTAGGGGCAAAGTATAACTACACCTTC CASSVVGAKYNYTF
14 . TRBJ1-3 TRBV27 TRBD1 TGTGCCAGCGGGAGGGACAGGGTGGAAAACACCATATATTTT CASGRDRVENTIYF
14 . TRBJ2-2 TRBV7-2 . TGTGCCAGCAGACCCCTAGTCAACACCGGGGAGCTGTTTTTT CASRPLVNTGELFF
15 . TRBJ1-2 TRBV30 TRBD1 TGTGCCTGGAGGCCAGGACAGGGGGATGGGTATGGCTACACCTTC CAWRPGQGDGYGYTF
16 . TRBJ2-7 TRBV19 TRBD2 TGTGCCAGTAGTATTTCGGCGGGAGGGTTACCCTACGAGCAGTACTTC CASSISAGGLPYEQYF
14 . TRBJ2-7 TRBV6-5 TRBD1 TGTGCCAGCAGTAAGACAGGGCCGACCTACGAGCAGTACTTC CASSKTGPTYEQYF
15 . TRBJ2-1 TRBV7-3 TRBD2 TGTGCCAGCAGCTTAATTCTAGCGGGCTTCAATGAGCAGTTCTTC CASSLILAGFNEQFF
16 . TRBJ2-6 TRBV11-3 . TGTGCCAGCAGCTTACGAGTGAGCTCTGGGGCCAACGTCCTGACTTTC CASSLRVSSGANVLTF